The next 30 T cell receptor beta chains were all read from a single sample in a study of vaccination and CD4 T cells after COVID-19. Treatment defined: 10-day PBMC culture with coronavirus spike peptide pools or control peptides (ViraFEST assay). Cultured CD4+ T cells had their DNA profiled by the Oncomine TCR Beta short-read assay. TCRdb ran MiXCR on the PCR reads and lists one entry per CDR3 protein. The sample has about 8,000 distinct CDR3 sequences, 51% seen once. These receptors are not linked to any known antigen. The sequencing sample was made of CD4+ T cells from blood, cultured in vitro. These receptors all stem from a human donor who had recovered from COVID-19.

The rearrangement uses TRBV12-5 and TRBJ2-3; unclear D gene. Trimming pared 7 bases from V and 6 bases from J, leaving 8 bases between. Germline-derived CDR1 and CDR2 are LGHNT and FRNRAP. The CDR3 is made up of 11 amino acids. CDR3 in amino acids: CASAALDTQYF. CDR3 nucleotide sequence: TGTGCTAGTGCGGCCCTCGATACGCAGTATTTT.

CDR3 sequence: CASTGDGRLGYTF. CDR3 bases: TGTGCCAGTACCGGGGACGGGCGCCTTGGCTACACCTTC. This sequence joins TRBV19 and TRBJ1-2; weak D call: TRBD1 (5 bases). Trimming took 7 bases from V and 7 from J, leaving 16 bases between them. The length of the CDR3 is 13 residues. In germline, CDR1 is LNHDA, CDR2 SQIVND (reference sequence).

This chain joins TRBV7-2 and TRBJ1-1; possibly TRBD1 for D (6 bases). The CDR3 loop spans 15 amino acids. The V end lost 5 bases, the J end lost 5 bases, and 18 bases lay between the germline ends. From germline, CDR1 is SGHTA and CDR2 FQGNSA. The CDR3 region has the DNA TGTGCCAGCAGCCCAACACAGGGATCCTGGACTGAAGCTTTCTTT. Translating gives CASSPTQGSWTEAFF. Variable domain in full (rest from reference TRBV7-2 and TRBJ1-1): GAGVSQSPSNKVTEKGKDVELRCDPISGHTALYWYRQSLGQGLEFLIYFQGNSAPDKSGLPSDRFSAERTGGSVSTLTIQRTQQEDSAVYLCASSPTQGSWTEAFFGQGTRLTVV.

This clonotype was seen just once. This rearrangement joins TRBV7-2 to TRBJ2-3, with 7 nucleotides matching TRBD2. Germline CDR1 is SGHTA and CDR2 is FQGNSA. The CDR3 is 14 amino acids. Trimming at V came to 6 bases and at J to 7 bases, leaving 10 bases not matched to a gene. CDR3 protein: CASSPKRDRNTQYF. The CDR3 region has the DNA TGTGCCAGCAGTCCTAAGCGGGACCGGAATACGCAGTATTTT.

The chain links TRBV2 to TRBJ1-5; D is ambiguous. The V and J ends lost 1 base and 1 base respectively, with 8 bases between them. Germline values: CDR1 SNHLY, CDR2 FYNNEI. The CDR3 contains 15 residues. In DNA, the CDR3 is TGTGCCAGCAGTGAAGATCGCCAGAGCAATCAGCCCCAGCATTTT. Translation gives CASSEDRQSNQPQHF. Drawing the rest from reference TRBV2 and TRBJ1-5, the complete variable domain is EPEVTQTPSHQVTQMGQEVILRCVPISNHLYFYWYRQILGQKVEFLVSFYNNEISEKSEIFDDQFSVERPDGSNFTLKIRSTKLEDSAMYFCASSEDRQSNQPQHFGDGTRLSIL.

The genes are TRBV6-1 and TRBJ2-7; TRBD1 aligns across 10 bases. The germline V gene has CDR1 MNHNS and CDR2 SASEGT. The CDR3 is 13 amino acids. J was trimmed by 7 bases and V by 6 bases; bases with no gene match: 6. The CDR3 protein is CASRGQGVGEQYF. The CDR3 nucleotides read TGTGCCAGCAGAGGACAGGGGGTGGGGGAGCAGTACTTC.

V and J are TRBV28 and TRBJ1-1; 7 bases agree with TRBD1. The CDR3 contains 11 residues. Germline V gene sequence: CDR1 MDHEN, CDR2 SYDVKM. J was trimmed by 10 bases and V by 7 bases; bases with no gene match: 6. For the CDR3, the DNA is TGTGCCAGCACCGACAGGGTTGGAGCTTTCTTT. Translated: CASTDRVGAFF.

Written as DNA, the CDR3 is TGTGCCAGCAGCGACGAGAGGGGGCTGGTGAACACTGAAGCTTTCTTT. Protein product: CASSDERGLVNTEAFF. V is TRBV9 and J is TRBJ1-1, with TRBD1 matching over 7 bases. Germline values: CDR1 SGDLS, CDR2 YYNGEE. V lost 3 bases and J lost 0; bases outside the gene matches: 8. The CDR3 covers 16 residues.

Here the CDR3 reads CASSSASGAYNEQFF. The CDR3 nucleotides read TGTGCCAGCAGCTCCGCTAGCGGGGCATACAATGAGCAGTTCTTC. V and J are TRBV7-9 and TRBJ2-1; TRBD2 matches 9 bases. The CDR3 spans 15 residues. With 4 bases clipped from V and 4 bases from J, the junction kept 5 bases outside the gene matches. Germline CDR1 reads SEHNR; CDR2 reads FQNEAQ (reference sequence).

This clonotype was counted between two and nine times. V gene TRBV27 combines with J gene TRBJ1-2; tentatively, D is TRBD1 (6 bases). The CDR3 contains 13 residues. Germline V gene lookup returns CDR1 MNHEY and CDR2 SMNVEV (reference sequence). Trimming pared 1 base from V and 7 bases from J, leaving 10 bases between. The CDR3 here is CASSLYRASGYTF. The CDR3 nucleotides read TGTGCCAGCAGTTTATACAGGGCCAGTGGCTACACCTTC.

This clonotype was counted only a few times. This chain links TRBV27 with TRBJ1-2, with TRBD1 matching 7 bases. With V trimmed by 6 bases and J by 5 bases, 9 bases remained unmatched. The CDR3 runs to 14 residues. Germline V lookup: CDR1 MNHEY, CDR2 SMNVEV (reference sequence). CDR3 region: CASRRQGAGYGYTF. CDR3 coding DNA: TGTGCCAGCAGGCGACAGGGAGCCGGTTATGGCTACACCTTC.

This CDR3 reads CASSQVYLGGTDTQYF. The CDR3 nucleotides read TGTGCCAGCAGCCAAGTGTATCTAGGGGGCACAGATACGCAGTATTTT. The V and J genes are TRBV4-2 and TRBJ2-3, with a possible D match to TRBD1 (5 bases). Looked up from germline, CDR1 is LGHNA and CDR2 is YNFKEQ. CDR3 length equals 16 residues. The V and J ends lost 1 base and 1 base respectively, with 12 bases between them.

V and J are TRBV3-1 and TRBJ2-7, with 8 bases matching TRBD2. V dropped 1 base and J dropped 2; count of bases not matched to a gene: 4. The CDR3 covers 15 residues. Germline loops: CDR1 LGHDT, CDR2 YNNKEL (reference sequence). The CDR3 loop reads CASSQGPAGAYEQYF. The CDR3 nucleotides are TGTGCCAGCAGCCAAGGACCAGCGGGGGCCTACGAGCAGTACTTC.

Of note for this clonotype: Germline and junction disagree at one end, which may indicate a read error. The chain joins TRBV11-2 to TRBJ2-7; D is unclear. This CDR3 comprises 13 residues. CDR1 and CDR2 (germline): SGHAT, FQNNGV. The CDR3 coding sequence is TGTGCCAGCAGCTTAGTGGCACCCTATGAGCAGTACTTC. It encodes CASSLVAPYEQYF.

This clonotype was seen a handful of times. In DNA, the CDR3 is TGCAGTGCTAGGTTCCTTCCGGTGGGAGGACATGGCTACACCTTC. Translated, it gives CSARFLPVGGHGYTF. The chain recombines TRBV20-1 with TRBJ1-2; D ambiguous. Germline CDR1 is DFQATT and CDR2 is SNEGSKA (reference sequence). The CDR3 totals 15 residues. The V gene lost 3 bases and the J gene lost 6 bases, with 20 bases spanning the gap.

Sample share makes this clonotype large. This chain uses TRBV7-2 with TRBJ2-1; possibly TRBD2 for D (6 bases). The CDR3 is 15 residues long. V was clipped by 5 bases and J by 7 bases, with 18 bases between them. The V gene's germline CDR1 is SGHTA and CDR2 FQGNSA. The CDR3 spells CASSPGRRGGNEQFF. In DNA form, the CDR3 reads TGTGCCAGCAGCCCGGGACGGCGGGGTGGAAATGAGCAGTTCTTC.

The CDR3, as DNA: TGTGCCAGCTCACCACAGCCAGCGGGGGACTACCAAGAGACCCAGTACTTC. Its protein is CASSPQPAGDYQETQYF. V and J are TRBV18 and TRBJ2-5; 8 bases line up with TRBD2. The CDR3 has 17 residues. Germline values: CDR1 KGHSH, CDR2 LQKENI. J gave up 0 bases and V 1 base, and 7 bases lay outside the gene matches.

This chain links TRBV6-1 with TRBJ2-7; 9 bases fit TRBD1. Germline assignment: CDR1 MNHNS and CDR2 SASEGT. With V trimmed by 6 bases and J by 2 bases, 5 bases remained unmatched. The CDR3 length is 14 residues. CDR3: CASRPGTGTYEQYF. Here the CDR3 DNA reads TGTGCCAGCAGACCCGGGACAGGGACCTACGAGCAGTACTTC.

The rearrangement links TRBV6-5 to TRBJ1-6; no clear D. CDR1 MNHEY and CDR2 SVGAGI come from the germline V gene. This CDR3 has 14 residues. Trimming pared 0 bases from V and 14 bases from J, leaving 14 bases between. The CDR3 DNA sequence: TGTGCCAGCAGTTACTCGAATGAGGTCCGGTCCCTCCACTTT. It yields the protein CASSYSNEVRSLHF.

This clonotype was counted a single time. The chain uses TRBV6-1 and TRBJ2-2; TRBD2 matches 8 bases. Unmatched junction bases numbered 13, after V lost 0 bases and J lost 7 bases. Germline values: CDR1 MNHNS, CDR2 SASEGT. This CDR3 spans 18 amino acids. The CDR3 region has the DNA TGTGCCAGCAGTGAAGCTCGGAGGGGCGGGGGGTTGATCGGGGAGCTGTTTTTT. Its translation is CASSEARRGGGLIGELFF.

In DNA, the CDR3 is TGTGCCAGCACCCGAAGGGGGGAGTCTGAAGCTTTCTTT. Translating gives CASTRRGESEAFF. This rearrangement joins TRBV6-1 to TRBJ1-1, with TRBD1 as a possible D gene (6 bases). The CDR3 extends over 13 amino acids. Per the germline V gene, CDR1 is MNHNS and CDR2 is SASEGT. Deletions cut 7 bases from V and 6 bases from J, with 15 bases between.

V is TRBV7-2 and J is TRBJ1-2; 7 nucleotides agree with TRBD1. CDR1 is SGHTA, CDR2 FQGNSA, per germline. The CDR3 length is 15 residues. V lost 6 bases to trimming and J lost 7 bases; unmatched junction nucleotides: 14. The CDR3 reads CASSRRQGLLVGYTF. CDR3 in DNA: TGTGCCAGCAGTCGCCGACAGGGACTTTTGGTTGGCTACACCTTC.

The chain employs TRBV2 and TRBJ1-5; D possibly corresponds to TRBD1 (5 bases). Germline V CDR1 and CDR2: SNHLY, FYNNEI. V dropped 8 bases and J dropped 2 bases, with 10 bases sitting between them. CDR3 size: 13 residues. CDR3: CASLREGNQPQHF. The CDR3 DNA reads TGTGCCAGCCTCAGGGAGGGCAATCAGCCCCAGCATTTT.

V gene TRBV7-2 combines with J gene TRBJ2-3; TRBD2 might be the D (6 bases). The CDR3 totals 14 residues. The V end was cut by 5 bases, the J end by 2 bases, with 11 bases between. In germline, CDR1 is SGHTA, CDR2 FQGNSA. The CDR3 here is CASSPSGLTDTQYF. CDR3 DNA sequence: TGTGCCAGCAGCCCCTCGGGACTCACAGATACGCAGTATTTT.

The chain uses TRBV2 and TRBJ2-2; 9 bases line up with TRBD1. Losses at the gene ends were 5 bases for V and 8 bases for J; bases not matched to a gene: 6. Germline V gene sequence: CDR1 SNHLY, CDR2 FYNNEI. This CDR3 has 14 amino acids. The CDR3 DNA follows: TGTGCCAGCAGTATAGGACAGGGGCAAGGGGAGCTGTTTTTT. This gives the protein CASSIGQGQGELFF. Together with reference TRBV2 and TRBJ2-2, the CDR3 gives the full variable domain: EPEVTQTPSHQVTQMGQEVILRCVPISNHLYFYWYRQILGQKVEFLVSFYNNEISEKSEIFDDQFSVERPDGSNFTLKIRSTKLEDSAMYFCASSIGQGQGELFFGEGSRLTVL.

The genes are TRBV20-1 and TRBJ1-5; the match to TRBD1 covers 9 bases. The V segment lost 6 bases and the J segment 5 bases; nucleotides outside the gene matches: 2. CDR1 and CDR2 from the germline V gene are DFQATT and SNEGSKA (reference sequence). This CDR3 is built from 12 residues. Here the CDR3 DNA reads TGCAGTGCCCGACAGGGGGATCAGCCCCAGCATTTT. Residues: CSARQGDQPQHF.

This clonotype appeared a few times. V is TRBV2 and J is TRBJ2-1, with 9 bases identical to TRBD2. CDR1 and CDR2 (germline): SNHLY, FYNNEI. This CDR3 has 15 residues. V gave up 2 bases and J gave up 9 bases; unmatched junction bases: 8. The CDR3 bases are TGTGCCAGCAGTGAACGGTACGCGGGGGGGGTTGAGCAGTTCTTC. Amino acid sequence: CASSERYAGGVEQFF. Together with reference TRBV2 and TRBJ2-1, the CDR3 gives the full variable domain: EPEVTQTPSHQVTQMGQEVILRCVPISNHLYFYWYRQILGQKVEFLVSFYNNEISEKSEIFDDQFSVERPDGSNFTLKIRSTKLEDSAMYFCASSERYAGGVEQFFGPGTRLTVL.

The chain recombines TRBV6-2 or TRBV6-3 with TRBJ2-2, with D perhaps given as TRBD1 or TRBD2 (5 bases each). The CDR3 totals 13 residues. Deletions cut 7 bases from V and 1 base from J, with 7 bases between. Germline loops: CDR1 MNHEY, CDR2 SVGEGT. The CDR3 here is CASKGRNTGELFF. The CDR3 nucleotides read TGTGCCAGCAAGGGGAGGAACACCGGGGAGCTGTTTTTT.

V and J are TRBV29-1 and TRBJ2-3, with TRBD1 as a possible D gene (5 bases). The CDR3 loop spans 13 amino acids. In germline, CDR1 is SQVTM, CDR2 ANQGSEA. The V end lost 4 bases, the J end lost 4 bases, and 12 bases lay between the germline ends. Here the CDR3 DNA reads TGCAGCGTTGTACCTGACAGTTCAGATACGCAGTATTTT. Translated: CSVVPDSSDTQYF.

This clonotype was seen only a few times. This chain joins TRBV7-3 and TRBJ2-5; D ambiguous. V dropped 2 bases and J dropped 5 bases, with 12 bases sitting between them. CDR1 is SGHTA and CDR2 is FQGTGA in the germline V gene. The CDR3 runs 14 residues. CDR3 bases: TGTGCCAGCAGCTTACTCGAGCCGGTTGAGACCCAGTACTTC. This translates into CASSLLEPVETQYF.